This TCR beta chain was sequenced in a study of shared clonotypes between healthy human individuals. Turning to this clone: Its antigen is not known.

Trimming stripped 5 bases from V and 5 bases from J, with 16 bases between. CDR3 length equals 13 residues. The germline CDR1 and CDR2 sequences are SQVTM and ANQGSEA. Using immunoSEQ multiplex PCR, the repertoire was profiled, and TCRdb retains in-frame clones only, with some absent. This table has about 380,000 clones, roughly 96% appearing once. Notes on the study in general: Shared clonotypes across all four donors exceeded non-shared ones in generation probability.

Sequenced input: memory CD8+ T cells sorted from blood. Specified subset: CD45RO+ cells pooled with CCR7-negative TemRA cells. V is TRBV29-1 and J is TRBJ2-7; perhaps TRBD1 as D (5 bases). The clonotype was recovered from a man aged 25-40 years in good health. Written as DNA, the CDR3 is TGCAGCGTTCAGTGGCTATTCAGGGACGAGCAGTACTTC. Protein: CSVQWLFRDEQYF.